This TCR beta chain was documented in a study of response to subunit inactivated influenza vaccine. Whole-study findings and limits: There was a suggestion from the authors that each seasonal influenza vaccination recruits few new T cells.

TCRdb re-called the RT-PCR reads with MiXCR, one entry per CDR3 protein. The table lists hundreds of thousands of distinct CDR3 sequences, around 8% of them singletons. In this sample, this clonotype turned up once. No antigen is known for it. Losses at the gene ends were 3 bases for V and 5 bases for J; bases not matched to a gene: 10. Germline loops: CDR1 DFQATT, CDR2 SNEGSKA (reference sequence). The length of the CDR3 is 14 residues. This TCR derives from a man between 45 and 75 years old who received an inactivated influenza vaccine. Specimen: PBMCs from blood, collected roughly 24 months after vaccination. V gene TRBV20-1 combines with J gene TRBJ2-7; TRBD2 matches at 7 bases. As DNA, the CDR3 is TGCAGTGCTAGGAGGTTCGGGGGAGGGGACGAGCAGTACTTC. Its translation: CSARRFGGGDEQYF.